This TCR beta chain was recovered during a study of OX40 agonist ivuxolimab in advanced cancers. Generated by immunoSEQ multiplex PCR, the TCRdb table keeps only in-frame clones and is missing some. The sample comprises about 60,000 clones, about 89% of which are singletons, and 14% to 15% rests with the top ten. Germline V gene sequence: CDR1 MDHEN, CDR2 SYDVKM. There are 15 residues in the CDR3. Trimming pared 2 bases from V and 7 bases from J, leaving 14 bases between. This clone was seen only once. The V gene is TRBV28, the J gene TRBJ1-4; D gene uncertain. Specimen: CD4+ or CD8+ T cells sorted from blood, collected in a trial of the OX40 agonist ivuxolimab. The receptor was derived from an adult with an advanced solid tumor such as melanoma, head and neck, liver or kidney cancer. CDR3 nucleotides: TGTGCCAGCAGTTTAAGAGCCCTAGCCGGTGAAAAACTGTTTTTT. This gives the protein CASSLRALAGEKLFF.